A selection of T cell receptor beta chains follows, all from one sample in a study of blood T cell repertoires in COVID-19. Clones were sequenced by immunoSEQ multiplex PCR, and TCRdb holds only the in-frame ones, with some missing. The sample lists tens of thousands of clones, about 87% occurring once. The sample consisted of peripheral blood. These receptors were taken from a woman of 80 years or more with acute or convalescent COVID-19. The CDR3 runs from the conserved cysteine through the conserved F or W. The order of the fields is D gene, V gene, J gene, clone size, CDR3 DNA, CDR3 protein. A D gene is named only where the DNA matches it firmly. Not every row has a clone size; where given, it reads once, few, many or a size class.

d_call: NA; v_call: TRBV14; j_call: TRBJ1-5; clone_size: NA; cdr3_nt: TGTGCCAGCAAGCTATTTTGGGCTTTTTCCACTCAGCCCCAGCATTTT; cdr3_aa: CASKLFWAFSTQPQHF
d_call: TRBD2; v_call: TRBV6-1; j_call: TRBJ2-1; clone_size: NA; cdr3_nt: TGTGCCAGCAGTGAAGGACTAGCGGGTTTCGGGGAGCAGTTCTTC; cdr3_aa: CASSEGLAGFGEQFF
d_call: TRBD2; v_call: TRBV30; j_call: TRBJ2-7; clone_size: NA; cdr3_nt: TGTGCCGCGGGCGGGGGAAAACAGAAGCAGTACTTC; cdr3_aa: CAAGGGKQKQYF
d_call: TRBD1; v_call: TRBV6-2/TRBV6-3; j_call: TRBJ1-5; clone_size: NA; cdr3_nt: TGTGCCAGCAGTCCAACAGGGACAGGCAATCAGCCCCAGCATTTT; cdr3_aa: CASSPTGTGNQPQHF
d_call: NA; v_call: TRBV27; j_call: TRBJ1-2; clone_size: NA; cdr3_nt: TGTGCCAGCAGTACGGGACTAACAAATGGCTACACCTTC; cdr3_aa: CASSTGLTNGYTF
d_call: NA; v_call: TRBV25-1; j_call: TRBJ2-2; clone_size: NA; cdr3_nt: TGTGCCAGCGAGTCCCGGGACAATACCGGGGAGCTGTTTTTT; cdr3_aa: CASESRDNTGELFF
d_call: NA; v_call: TRBV10-3; j_call: TRBJ1-1; clone_size: NA; cdr3_nt: TGTGCCATCAGTGAGTCGGGACAAAAGGGACCTGAAGCTTTCTTT; cdr3_aa: CAISESGQKGPEAFF
d_call: NA; v_call: TRBV30; j_call: TRBJ1-6; clone_size: few; cdr3_nt: TGTGCCTGGACACAGGGCCCGGATTCACCCCTCCACTTT; cdr3_aa: CAWTQGPDSPLHF
d_call: NA; v_call: TRBV10-3; j_call: TRBJ2-3; clone_size: NA; cdr3_nt: TGTGCCATCAGTAACCAGGGAGGTAGTACGGATACGCAGTATTTT; cdr3_aa: CAISNQGGSTDTQYF
d_call: NA; v_call: TRBV30; j_call: TRBJ1-5; clone_size: NA; cdr3_nt: TGTGCCTGGAGTCCTGCGCCCGATAGCAATCAGCCCCAGCATTTT; cdr3_aa: CAWSPAPDSNQPQHF
d_call: NA; v_call: TRBV5-1; j_call: TRBJ1-1; clone_size: NA; cdr3_nt: TGCGCCAGCAGCTTGGATAGGAGACTGAACACTGAAGCTTTCTTT; cdr3_aa: CASSLDRRLNTEAFF
d_call: TRBD1; v_call: TRBV9; j_call: TRBJ1-2; clone_size: few; cdr3_nt: TGTGCCAGCAGCGCTGGGACAGGCCCCTATGGCTACACCTTC; cdr3_aa: CASSAGTGPYGYTF
d_call: TRBD1; v_call: TRBV9; j_call: TRBJ2-7; clone_size: NA; cdr3_nt: TGTGCCAGCAGCGGCGGACAGGGGGGAACCGAGCAGTACTTC; cdr3_aa: CASSGGQGGTEQYF
d_call: TRBD1; v_call: TRBV7-9; j_call: TRBJ1-4; clone_size: NA; cdr3_nt: TGTGCCAGCAGCTTAAACAGGGGAGAAAAACTGTTTTTT; cdr3_aa: CASSLNRGEKLFF
d_call: TRBD2; v_call: TRBV7-3; j_call: TRBJ2-7; clone_size: NA; cdr3_nt: TGTGCCAGCAGCTCAAGCGGGAGGGCCGAAAACGAGCAGTACTTC; cdr3_aa: CASSSSGRAENEQYF
d_call: NA; v_call: TRBV5-8; j_call: TRBJ1-1; clone_size: NA; cdr3_nt: TGTGCCAGCAGCCTCCCCAGGTATGTGAACACTGAAGCTTTCTTT; cdr3_aa: CASSLPRYVNTEAFF
d_call: TRBD1; v_call: TRBV5-1; j_call: TRBJ2-1; clone_size: NA; cdr3_nt: TGCGCCAGCAGCTTCCTAAGGACAGGGGATGGGTACAATGAGCAGTTCTTC; cdr3_aa: CASSFLRTGDGYNEQFF